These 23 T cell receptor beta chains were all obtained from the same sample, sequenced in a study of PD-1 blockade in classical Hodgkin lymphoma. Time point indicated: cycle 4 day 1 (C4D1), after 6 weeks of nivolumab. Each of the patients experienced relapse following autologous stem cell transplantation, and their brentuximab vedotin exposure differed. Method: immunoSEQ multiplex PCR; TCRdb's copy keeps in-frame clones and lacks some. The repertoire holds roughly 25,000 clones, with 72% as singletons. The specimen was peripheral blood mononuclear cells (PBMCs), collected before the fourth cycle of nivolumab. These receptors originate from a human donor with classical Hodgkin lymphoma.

The CDR3 loop is CASSQGQGGNTIYF. The CDR3 DNA reads as TGCGCCAGCAGTCAGGGGCAGGGGGGAAACACCATATATTTT. The J gene is TRBJ1-3, the V gene TRBV23-1; tentatively, D is TRBD1 (6 bases). TRBV23-1 is an open reading frame whose function is uncertain. CDR3 size: 14 residues. The V end was cut by 3 bases, the J end by 4 bases, with 10 bases between.

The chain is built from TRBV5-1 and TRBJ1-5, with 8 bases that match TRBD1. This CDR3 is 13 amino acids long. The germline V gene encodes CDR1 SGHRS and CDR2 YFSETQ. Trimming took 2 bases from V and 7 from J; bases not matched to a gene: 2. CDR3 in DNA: TGCGCCAGCAGCTTTGGACAGGGCCAGCCCCAGCATTTT. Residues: CASSFGQGQPQHF.

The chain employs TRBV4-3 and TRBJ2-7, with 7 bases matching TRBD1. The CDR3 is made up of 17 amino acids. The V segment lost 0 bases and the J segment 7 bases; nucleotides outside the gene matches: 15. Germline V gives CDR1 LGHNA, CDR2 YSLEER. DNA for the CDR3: TGCGCCAGCAGCCAAGATTGGAGAGGGGGCTCGCCTGGAGAGCAGTACTTC. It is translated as CASSQDWRGGSPGEQYF.

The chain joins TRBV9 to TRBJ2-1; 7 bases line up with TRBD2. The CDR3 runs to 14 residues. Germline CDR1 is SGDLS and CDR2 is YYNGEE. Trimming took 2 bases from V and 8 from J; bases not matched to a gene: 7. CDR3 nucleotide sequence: TGTGCCAGCAGCGTGGGGGGGAGGTTTGATGAGCAGTTCTTC. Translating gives CASSVGGRFDEQFF.

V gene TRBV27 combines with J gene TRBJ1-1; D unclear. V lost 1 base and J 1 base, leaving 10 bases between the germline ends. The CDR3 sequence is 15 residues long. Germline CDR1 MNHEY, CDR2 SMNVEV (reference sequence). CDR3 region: CASSLWVGGNTEAFF. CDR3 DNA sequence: TGTGCCAGCAGTTTATGGGTGGGAGGGAACACTGAAGCTTTCTTT.

CDR3 in DNA: TGTGCCAGCAGTTTAACAGAGAACTATGGCTACACCTTC. This sequence encodes CASSLTENYGYTF. The chain recombines TRBV28 with TRBJ1-2; D not certain. Germline assignment: CDR1 MDHEN and CDR2 SYDVKM. This CDR3 spans 13 amino acids. V gave up 2 bases and J gave up 2 bases, with 6 bases separating them.

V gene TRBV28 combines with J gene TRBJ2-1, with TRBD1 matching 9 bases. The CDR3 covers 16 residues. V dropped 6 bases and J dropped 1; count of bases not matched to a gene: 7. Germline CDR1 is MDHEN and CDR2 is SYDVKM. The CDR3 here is CASSSTGGPSYNEQFF. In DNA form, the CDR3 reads TGTGCCAGCAGCTCGACAGGGGGACCATCCTACAATGAGCAGTTCTTC.

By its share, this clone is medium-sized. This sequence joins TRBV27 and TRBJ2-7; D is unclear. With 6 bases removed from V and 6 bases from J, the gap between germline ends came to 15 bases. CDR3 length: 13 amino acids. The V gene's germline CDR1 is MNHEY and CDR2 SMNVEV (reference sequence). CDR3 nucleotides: TGTGCCAGCAGCCCAACGCGGTCTAGCGAGCAGTACGTC. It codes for CASSPTRSSEQYV.

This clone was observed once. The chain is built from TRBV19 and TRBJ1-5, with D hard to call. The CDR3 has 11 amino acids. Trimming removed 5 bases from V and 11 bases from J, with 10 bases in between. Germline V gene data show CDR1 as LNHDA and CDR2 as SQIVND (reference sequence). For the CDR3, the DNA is TGTGCCAGTAGTCGAACCGGCGCCCAGCATTTT. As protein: CASSRTGAQHF.

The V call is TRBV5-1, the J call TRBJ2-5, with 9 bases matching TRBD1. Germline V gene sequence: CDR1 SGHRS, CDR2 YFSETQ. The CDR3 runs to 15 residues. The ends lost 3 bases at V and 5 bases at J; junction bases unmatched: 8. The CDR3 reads CASSWNRGRIETQYF. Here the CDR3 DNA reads TGCGCCAGCAGCTGGAACAGGGGGCGGATTGAGACCCAGTACTTC.

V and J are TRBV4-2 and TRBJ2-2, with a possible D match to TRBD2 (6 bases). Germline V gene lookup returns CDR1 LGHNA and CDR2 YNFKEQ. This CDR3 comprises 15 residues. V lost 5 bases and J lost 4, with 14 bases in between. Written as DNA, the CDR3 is TGTGCCAGCAGCTTAGGAGGGGTCCGCACCGGGGAGCTGTTTTTT. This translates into CASSLGGVRTGELFF.

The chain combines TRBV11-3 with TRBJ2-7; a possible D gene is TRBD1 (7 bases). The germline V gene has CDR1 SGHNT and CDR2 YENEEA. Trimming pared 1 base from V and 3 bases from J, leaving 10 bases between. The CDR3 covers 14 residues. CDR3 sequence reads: CASSLGGDSYEQYF. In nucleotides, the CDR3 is TGTGCCAGCAGCTTAGGGGGGGACAGCTACGAGCAGTACTTC.

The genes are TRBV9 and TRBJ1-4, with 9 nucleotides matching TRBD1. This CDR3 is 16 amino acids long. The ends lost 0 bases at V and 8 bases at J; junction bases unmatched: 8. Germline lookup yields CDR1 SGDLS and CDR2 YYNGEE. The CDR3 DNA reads TGTGCCAGCAGCGTAGGGACAGGGGTTCGTCTGGAAAAACTGTTTTTT. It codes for CASSVGTGVRLEKLFF.

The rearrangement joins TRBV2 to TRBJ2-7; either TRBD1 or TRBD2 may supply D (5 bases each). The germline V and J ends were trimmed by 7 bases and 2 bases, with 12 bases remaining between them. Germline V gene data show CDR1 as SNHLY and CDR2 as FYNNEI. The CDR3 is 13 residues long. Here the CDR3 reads CASTRDGTYEQYV. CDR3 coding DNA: TGTGCCAGCACCCGGGACGGAACCTACGAGCAGTACGTC.

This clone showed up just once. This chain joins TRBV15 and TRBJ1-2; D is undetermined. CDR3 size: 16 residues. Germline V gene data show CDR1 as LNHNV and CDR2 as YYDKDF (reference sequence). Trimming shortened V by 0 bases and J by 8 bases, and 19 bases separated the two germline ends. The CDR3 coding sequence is TGTGCCACCAGCAGAGATCAAGATGGGTCCGACGGGGGCTACACCTTC. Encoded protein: CATSRDQDGSDGGYTF.

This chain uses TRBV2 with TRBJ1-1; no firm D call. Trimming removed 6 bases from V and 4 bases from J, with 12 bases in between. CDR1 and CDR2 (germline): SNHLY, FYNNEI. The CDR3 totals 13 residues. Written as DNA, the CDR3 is TGTGCCAGCAGGGAGGGTGTTGGCACTGAAGCTTTCTTT. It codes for CASREGVGTEAFF. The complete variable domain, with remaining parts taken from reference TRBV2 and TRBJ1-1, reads EPEVTQTPSHQVTQMGQEVILRCVPISNHLYFYWYRQILGQKVEFLVSFYNNEISEKSEIFDDQFSVERPDGSNFTLKIRSTKLEDSAMYFCASREGVGTEAFFGQGTRLTVV.

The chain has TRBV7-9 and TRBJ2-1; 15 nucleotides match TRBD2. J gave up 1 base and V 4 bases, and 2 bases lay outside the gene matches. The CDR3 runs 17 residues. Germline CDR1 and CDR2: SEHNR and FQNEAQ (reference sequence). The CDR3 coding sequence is TGTGCCAGCAGCTCAGGACTAGCGGGGGGGTCCTACAATGAGCAGTTCTTC. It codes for CASSSGLAGGSYNEQFF.

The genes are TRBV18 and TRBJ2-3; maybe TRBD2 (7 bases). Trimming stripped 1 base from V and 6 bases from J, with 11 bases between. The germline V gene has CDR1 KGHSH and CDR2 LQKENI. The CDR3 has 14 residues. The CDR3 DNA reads TGTGCCAGCTCACCACGGGCGGGGGCGGATACGCAGTATTTT. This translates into CASSPRAGADTQYF. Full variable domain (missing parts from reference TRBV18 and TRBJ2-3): NAGVMQNPRHLVRRRGQEARLRCSPMKGHSHVYWYRQLPEEGLKFMVYLQKENIIDESGMPKERFSAEFPKEGPSILRIQQVVRGDSAAYFCASSPRAGADTQYFGPGTRLTVL.

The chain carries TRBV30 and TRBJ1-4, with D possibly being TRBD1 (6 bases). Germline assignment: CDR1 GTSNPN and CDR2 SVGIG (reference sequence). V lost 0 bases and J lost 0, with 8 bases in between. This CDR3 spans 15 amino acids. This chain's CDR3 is CAWSVQGATNEKLFF. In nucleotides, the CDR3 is TGTGCCTGGAGTGTACAGGGAGCAACTAATGAAAAACTGTTTTTT.

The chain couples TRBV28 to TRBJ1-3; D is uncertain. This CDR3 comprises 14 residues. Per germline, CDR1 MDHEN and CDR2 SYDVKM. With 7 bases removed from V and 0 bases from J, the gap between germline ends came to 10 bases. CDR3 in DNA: TGTGCCAGCACTCCACAAAGCTCTGGAAACACCATATATTTT. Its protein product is CASTPQSSGNTIYF.

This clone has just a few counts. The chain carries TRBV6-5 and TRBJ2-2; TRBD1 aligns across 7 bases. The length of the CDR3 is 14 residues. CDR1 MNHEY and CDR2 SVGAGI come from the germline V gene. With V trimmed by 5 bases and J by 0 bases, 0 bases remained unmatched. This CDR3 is CASSGQANTGELFF. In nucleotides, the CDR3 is TGTGCCAGCAGTGGACAGGCGAACACCGGGGAGCTGTTTTTT.

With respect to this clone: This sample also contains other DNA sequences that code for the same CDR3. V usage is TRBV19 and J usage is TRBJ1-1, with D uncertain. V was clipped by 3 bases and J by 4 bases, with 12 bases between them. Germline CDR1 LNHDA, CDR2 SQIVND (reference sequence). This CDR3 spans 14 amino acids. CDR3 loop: CASSILGLGTEAFF. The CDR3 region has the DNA TGTGCCAGTAGTATTTTGGGTCTGGGCACTGAAGCTTTCTTT.

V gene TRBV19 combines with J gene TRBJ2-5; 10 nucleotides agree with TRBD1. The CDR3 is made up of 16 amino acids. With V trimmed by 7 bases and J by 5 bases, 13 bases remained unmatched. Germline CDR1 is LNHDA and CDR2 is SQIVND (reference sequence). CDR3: CASNSYGTGEKETQYF. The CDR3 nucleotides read TGTGCCAGTAACAGTTACGGGACAGGGGAGAAGGAGACCCAGTACTTC.